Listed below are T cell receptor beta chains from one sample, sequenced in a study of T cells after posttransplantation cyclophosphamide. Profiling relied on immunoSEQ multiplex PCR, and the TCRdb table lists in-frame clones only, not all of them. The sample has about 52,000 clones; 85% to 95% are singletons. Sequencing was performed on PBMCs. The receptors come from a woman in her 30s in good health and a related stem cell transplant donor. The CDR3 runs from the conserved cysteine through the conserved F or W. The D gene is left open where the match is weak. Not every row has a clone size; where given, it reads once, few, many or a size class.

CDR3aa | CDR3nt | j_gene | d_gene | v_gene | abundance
CASSADRGDGTNTEAFF | TGTGCCAGCAGCGCAGACAGGGGCGACGGGACGAACACTGAAGCTTTCTTT | TRBJ1-1 | TRBD1 | TRBV7-9 | once
CASSDRDSSYNEQFF | TGTGCCAGCAGTGACCGGGACAGCTCCTACAATGAGCAGTTCTTC | TRBJ2-1 | TRBD1 | TRBV27 | .
CASSLGGLFSYEQYF | TGTGCCAGCAGCTTAGGGGGACTGTTCTCCTACGAGCAGTACTTC | TRBJ2-7 | . | TRBV7-2 | .
CSVAGQEGQPQHF | TGCAGCGTCGCCGGACAGGAGGGTCAGCCCCAGCATTTT | TRBJ1-5 | TRBD1 | TRBV29-1 | .
CASREGGTNPNSPLHF | TGTGCCAGCAGAGAGGGGGGGACTAATCCGAATTCACCCCTCCACTTT | TRBJ1-6 | . | TRBV27 | .
CASSRQGNTEAFF | TGTGCCAGCAGTCGACAGGGGAACACTGAAGCTTTCTTT | TRBJ1-1 | TRBD1 | TRBV7-9 | .
CASSFRDRGRDGYTF | TGTGCCAGCAGTTTTAGGGACAGGGGGCGGGATGGCTACACCTTC | TRBJ1-2 | TRBD1 | TRBV27 | .
CASSSHRGRLNEQYF | TGTGCCAGCAGTTCCCACAGGGGGCGTTTGAACGAGCAGTACTTC | TRBJ2-7 | TRBD1 | TRBV27 | .
CASSPPSVTYEQYF | TGTGCCAGCTCACCACCGTCGGTGACCTACGAGCAGTACTTC | TRBJ2-7 | . | TRBV18 | .
CASSSTALNQPQHF | TGTGCCAGCAGCTCGACAGCGTTAAATCAGCCCCAGCATTTT | TRBJ1-5 | . | TRBV7-8 | .
CASSSDRADTIYF | TGTGCCAGCAGCTCCGACAGGGCAGACACCATATATTTT | TRBJ1-3 | TRBD1 | TRBV7-9 | .
CAWSYSYNSPLHF | TGTGCCTGGAGTTACTCCTATAATTCACCCCTCCACTTT | TRBJ1-6 | . | TRBV30 | .
CASSQGSQYNNQPQHF | TGCGCCAGCAGCCAAGGGAGCCAGTACAACAATCAGCCCCAGCATTTT | TRBJ1-5 | . | TRBV4-1 | .
CASSVVSGDYGYTF | TGTGCCAGCAGCGTAGTCTCGGGAGACTATGGCTACACCTTC | TRBJ1-2 | . | TRBV9 | .
CASSVDSVSPYEQYF | TGTGCCAGCAGTGTTGACTCAGTATCCCCCTACGAGCAGTACTTC | TRBJ2-7 | . | TRBV6-6 | .
CASSQERQGSIANYGYTF | TGCGCCAGCAGCCAAGAACGACAGGGGTCCATCGCTAACTATGGCTACACCTTC | TRBJ1-2 | TRBD1 | TRBV4-3 | once
CASSPRGAEKLFF | TGTGCCAGCTCACCCCGGGGAGCAGAAAAACTGTTTTTT | TRBJ1-4 | . | TRBV18 | .
CASSFSRTSTDTQYF | TGCGCCAGCAGCTTCTCGCGGACTAGCACAGATACGCAGTATTTT | TRBJ2-3 | . | TRBV5-1 | .
CASSSNPGDSYEQYF | TGTGCCAGCAGCTCTAACCCCGGGGACTCCTACGAGCAGTACTTC | TRBJ2-7 | . | TRBV7-6 | .